This T cell receptor (beta chain) was captured by sequencing in a study of blood T cell repertoires in COVID-19. Study-level background: Whether acute or convalescent, the COVID-19 samples came from the United States, Italy and Spain. T cells, B-cell-depleted T cells, or PBMCs provided the cDNA or gDNA that served as material.

Germline V lookup: CDR1 MNHEY, CDR2 SVGAGI. V lost 7 bases and J lost 2; bases outside the gene matches: 5. The CDR3 is 14 residues long. In the original workflow: By means of reference gene primer amplification, nucleated cell counts were estimated. Generated by immunoSEQ multiplex PCR, the TCRdb table keeps only in-frame clones and is missing some. V and J calls plus clone size are reproduced from that table; the DNA served to infer D and trimming. The profile covers some 72,000 clones, with 85% to 90% appearing a single time and 0.55% to 0.75% taken by the ten largest. This sequence joins TRBV6-5 and TRBJ2-4, with 7 bases identical to TRBD1. This receptor was taken from a man in his sixties with acute or convalescent COVID-19. The sequenced sample was peripheral blood. CDR3 coding DNA: TGTGCCAGCACCCCGACAGGGACCAAAAACATTCAGTACTTC. It translates to CASTPTGTKNIQYF.